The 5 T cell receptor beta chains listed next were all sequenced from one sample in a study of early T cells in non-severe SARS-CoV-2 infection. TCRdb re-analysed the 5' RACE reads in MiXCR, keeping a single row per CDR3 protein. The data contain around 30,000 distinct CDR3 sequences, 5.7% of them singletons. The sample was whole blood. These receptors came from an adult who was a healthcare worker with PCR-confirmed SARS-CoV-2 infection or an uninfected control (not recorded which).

CDR3 DNA sequence: TGTGCCAGCAGCCTTACTACGGGAGGGACAGCCACAGATACGCAGTATTTT. This gives the protein CASSLTTGGTATDTQYF. The chain is built from TRBV3-1 and TRBJ2-3; perhaps TRBD2 as D (8 bases). CDR1 and CDR2 (germline): LGHDT, YNNKEL (reference sequence). This CDR3 is 17 amino acids long. Trimming left V 4 bases short and J 2 bases short, with 19 bases between.

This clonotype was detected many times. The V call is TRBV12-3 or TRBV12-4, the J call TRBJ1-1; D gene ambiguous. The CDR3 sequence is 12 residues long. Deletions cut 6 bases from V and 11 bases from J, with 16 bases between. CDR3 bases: TGTGCCAGCAGCCTAGTGGGGTTGAGCGCTTTCTTT. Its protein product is CASSLVGLSAFF.

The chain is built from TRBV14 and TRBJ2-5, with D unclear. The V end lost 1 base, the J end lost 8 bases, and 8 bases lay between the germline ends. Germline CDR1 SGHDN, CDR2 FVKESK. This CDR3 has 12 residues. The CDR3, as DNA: TGTGCCAGCAGCCAAGCCCGGGCTACCCAGTACTTC. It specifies CASSQARATQYF.

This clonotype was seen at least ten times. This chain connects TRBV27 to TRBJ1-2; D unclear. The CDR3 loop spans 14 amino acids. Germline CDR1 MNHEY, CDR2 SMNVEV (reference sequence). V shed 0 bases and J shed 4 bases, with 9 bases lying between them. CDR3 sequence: CASSLSGLIYGYTF. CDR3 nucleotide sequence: TGTGCCAGCAGTTTATCTGGGCTAATCTATGGCTACACCTTC.

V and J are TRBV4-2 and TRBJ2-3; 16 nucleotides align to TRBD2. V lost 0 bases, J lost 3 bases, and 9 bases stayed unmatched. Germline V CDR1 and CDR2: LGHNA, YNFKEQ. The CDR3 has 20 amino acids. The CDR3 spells CASSQDPPGLAGGFTDTQYF. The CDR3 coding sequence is TGTGCCAGCAGCCAAGATCCGCCGGGACTAGCGGGAGGGTTTACAGATACGCAGTATTTT.